Below are 29 T cell receptor beta chains sequenced from a single sample in a study of T cell changes during pregnancy in multiple sclerosis. Profiling relied on immunoSEQ multiplex PCR, and the TCRdb table lists in-frame clones only, not all of them. This table has approximately 90,000 clones, about 92% appearing once. The sequenced sample was peripheral blood, obtained after pregnancy. All receptors come from a female donor with multiple sclerosis, enrolled in a pregnancy study.

The chain combines TRBV6-1 with TRBJ1-2, with 9 bases fitting TRBD1. This CDR3 is 12 amino acids long. Germline V gene lookup returns CDR1 MNHNS and CDR2 SASEGT. V shed 7 bases and J 7 bases; nucleotides not matched to a gene: 4. CDR3 sequence: CASNRDRVGYTF. The CDR3 nucleotides are TGTGCCAGCAACAGGGACAGGGTTGGCTACACCTTC.

This chain connects TRBV5-1 to TRBJ2-5, with 7 bases that match TRBD1. Germline trimming cut 5 bases from V and 5 bases from J; bases unmatched to any gene: 9. The germline V gene has CDR1 SGHRS and CDR2 YFSETQ. The CDR3 length is 14 residues. Here the CDR3 reads CASRMGQLGETQYF. The DNA of the CDR3 is TGCGCCAGCAGAATGGGACAGTTGGGGGAGACCCAGTACTTC.

Concerning this clone itself: Distinct nucleotide sequences in the sample also encode this CDR3. The chain uses TRBV5-1 and TRBJ2-5; the match to TRBD1 covers 9 bases. Germline CDR1 and CDR2: SGHRS and YFSETQ. V dropped 4 bases and J dropped 1; count of bases not matched to a gene: 2. The CDR3 is made up of 14 amino acids. The CDR3 region is CASSLGQGQETQYF. In nucleotides, the CDR3 is TGCGCCAGCAGCCTGGGACAGGGCCAAGAGACCCAGTACTTC. Filled out from reference TRBV5-1 and TRBJ2-5, the complete variable domain reads KAGVTQTPRYLIKTRGQQVTLSCSPISGHRSVSWYQQTPGQGLQFLFEYFSETQRNKGNFPGRFSGRQFSNSRSEMNVSTLELGDSALYLCASSLGQGQETQYFGPGTRLLVL.

J is TRBJ1-2 and V is TRBV7-9, with D tentatively TRBD1 (6 bases). The CDR3 consists of 17 residues. V was cut by 4 bases and J by 10 bases, with 28 bases left in between. Per germline, CDR1 SEHNR and CDR2 FQNEAQ (reference sequence). CDR3 residues: CASSSNTGTQGTWDYTF. In DNA, the CDR3 is TGTGCCAGCAGCTCCAACACCGGGACGCAAGGGACATGGGACTACACCTTC.

The chain recombines TRBV5-1 with TRBJ2-5, with 13 bases matching TRBD2. This CDR3 is built from 15 residues. J gave up 3 bases and V 4 bases, and 3 bases lay outside the gene matches. Germline-derived CDR1 and CDR2 are SGHRS and YFSETQ. The CDR3 here is CASSNGLAGEETQYF. The CDR3 DNA sequence: TGCGCCAGCAGCAACGGACTAGCGGGGGAAGAGACCCAGTACTTC.

CDR3: CASSEEGVGVTEAFF. CDR3 bases: TGTGCCAGCAGTGAAGAGGGGGTGGGGGTCACTGAAGCTTTCTTT. The chain combines TRBV6-1 with TRBJ1-1; D might be TRBD1 (6 bases). V lost 1 base and J 4 bases, leaving 13 bases between the germline ends. From germline, CDR1 is MNHNS and CDR2 SASEGT. This CDR3 is 15 amino acids long.

The CDR3 sequence: CASSPRGQTNEKLFF. CDR3 nucleotides: TGTGCCAGCAGCCCCCGGGGACAGACTAATGAAAAACTGTTTTTT. V usage is TRBV7-9 and J usage is TRBJ1-4; TRBD1 matches at 7 bases. V was pared by 5 bases and J by 2 bases, with 5 bases of the junction left unmatched. Germline-derived CDR1 and CDR2 are SEHNR and FQNEAQ (reference sequence). CDR3 size: 15 residues.

This chain connects TRBV9 to TRBJ1-2, with D perhaps TRBD1 (5 bases). The CDR3 consists of 13 residues. V was clipped by 4 bases and J by 9 bases, with 16 bases between them. Germline lookup yields CDR1 SGDLS and CDR2 YYNGEE. CDR3 bases: TGTGCCAGCAGCCATTCAGCGACAGCACGCTACACCTTC. This codes for CASSHSATARYTF.

The rearrangement uses TRBV18 and TRBJ2-7, with 9 bases identical to TRBD1. This CDR3 region has 14 residues. Per the germline V gene, CDR1 is KGHSH and CDR2 is LQKENI. J lost 2 bases, V lost 3 bases, and 2 bases had no gene match. CDR3: CASSPGQGPYEQYF. CDR3 DNA sequence: TGTGCCAGCTCACCGGGACAGGGTCCCTACGAGCAGTACTTC.

This chain uses TRBV30 with TRBJ2-1; D unclear. V lost 3 bases to trimming and J lost 10 bases, with 13 bases between them. The germline V gene encodes CDR1 GTSNPN and CDR2 SVGIG (reference sequence). This CDR3 spans 12 amino acids. As DNA, the CDR3 is TGTGCCTGGAGCCCCCCCGCCGGGGAGCAGTTCTTC. Translated, it gives CAWSPPAGEQFF.

V is TRBV18 and J is TRBJ2-7, with D perhaps TRBD2 (5 bases). The germline V gene encodes CDR1 KGHSH and CDR2 LQKENI. The CDR3 is 15 residues long. The V gene lost 3 bases and the J gene lost 5 bases, with 17 bases spanning the gap. The CDR3 bases are TGTGCCAGCTCACCGTCCTCGTCGAGGGCCCACGAGCAGTACTTC. This codes for CASSPSSSRAHEQYF.

The chain employs TRBV6-5 and TRBJ2-3; 8 nucleotides align to TRBD1. The CDR3 consists of 16 residues. Losses at the gene ends were 2 bases for V and 1 base for J; bases not matched to a gene: 5. Looked up from germline, CDR1 is MNHEY and CDR2 is SVGAGI. Written as DNA, the CDR3 is TGTGCCAGCAGTTACGCAGGGGGCGCGGGCACAGATACGCAGTATTTT. It codes for CASSYAGGAGTDTQYF.

This chain links TRBV7-2 with TRBJ2-7; tentative D call: TRBD2 (6 bases). Trimming cost V 4 bases and J 6 bases, with 16 bases left between them. CDR3 size: 14 residues. Per the germline V gene, CDR1 is SGHTA and CDR2 is FQGNSA. For the CDR3, the DNA is TGTGCCAGCAGCTCCCGCCCGGGGGACCCCGAGCAGTACTTC. Its translation is CASSSRPGDPEQYF. The entire variable domain, with the rest obtained from reference TRBV7-2 and TRBJ2-7, is as follows: GAGVSQSPSNKVTEKGKDVELRCDPISGHTALYWYRQSLGQGLEFLIYFQGNSAPDKSGLPSDRFSAERTGGSVSTLTIQRTQQEDSAVYLCASSSRPGDPEQYFGPGTRLTVT.

The rearrangement links TRBV29-1 to TRBJ1-2, with 9 bases identical to TRBD1. CDR1 and CDR2 from the germline V gene are SQVTM and ANQGSEA. This CDR3 is 11 amino acids long. V lost 7 bases, J lost 8 bases, and 5 bases stayed unmatched. The CDR3 reads CSGYRGQGYTF. The CDR3 DNA is TGCAGCGGTTACAGGGGGCAGGGCTACACCTTC.

The chain carries TRBV7-2 and TRBJ2-5; the D gene is possibly TRBD1 (6 bases). Germline CDR1 is SGHTA and CDR2 is FQGNSA. Trimming cost V 3 bases and J 12 bases, with 11 bases left between them. The CDR3 is made up of 11 amino acids. This chain's CDR3 is CASSLDSIEYF. The CDR3 region has the DNA TGTGCCAGCAGCTTGGACAGTATAGAGTACTTC.

The rearrangement joins TRBV19 to TRBJ2-3; TRBD2 aligns across 15 bases. V lost 5 bases, J lost 4 bases, and 7 bases stayed unmatched. The CDR3 is 17 residues long. Germline CDR1 reads LNHDA; CDR2 reads SQIVND (reference sequence). DNA of the CDR3: TGTGCCAGTAGTGGCGGACTAGCGGGGGGGAGGGCAGATACGCAGTATTTT. Translated: CASSGGLAGGRADTQYF.

The chain carries TRBV6-5 and TRBJ2-1; TRBD2 agrees at 14 bases. This CDR3 has 15 residues. Trimming cost V 6 bases and J 7 bases; bases outside gene matches: 5. Germline CDR1 reads MNHEY; CDR2 reads SVGAGI. CDR3 DNA sequence: TGTGCCAGCAGCCCGGGACTAGCGGGAGTTAATGAGCAGTTCTTC. Its translation is CASSPGLAGVNEQFF.

The V gene is TRBV5-1, the J gene TRBJ1-4, with D perhaps matching TRBD1 (5 bases). Germline CDR1 and CDR2: SGHRS and YFSETQ. The CDR3 consists of 15 residues. Trimming pared 1 base from V and 0 bases from J, leaving 7 bases between. Written as DNA, the CDR3 is TGCGCCAGCAGCTTGACAGGAGCAACTAATGAAAAACTGTTTTTT. This encodes CASSLTGATNEKLFF.

The chain joins TRBV6-4 to TRBJ1-5, with 11 bases that match TRBD1. The CDR3 runs 18 residues. V shed 8 bases and J 2 bases; nucleotides not matched to a gene: 14. Germline-derived CDR1 and CDR2 are MRHNA and SNTAGT. The CDR3 reads CASDSDRGRIYGNQPQHF. In DNA form, the CDR3 reads TGTGCCAGCGACTCGGACAGGGGGCGAATATATGGCAATCAGCCCCAGCATTTT.

V and J are TRBV16 and TRBJ1-2, with 8 bases lining up with TRBD1. Trimming removed 2 bases from V and 5 bases from J; junction bases left unmatched: 7. This CDR3 region has 15 residues. Germline CDR1 reads KGHSY; CDR2 reads FQNENV. The CDR3 DNA reads as TGTGCCAGCAGCCAAGGTCTCCAGGGGGCTTATGGCTACACCTTC. This encodes CASSQGLQGAYGYTF.

The J gene is TRBJ2-6, the V gene TRBV9; tentative D call: TRBD1 (6 bases). From germline, CDR1 is SGDLS and CDR2 YYNGEE. V was pared by 0 bases and J by 4 bases, with 8 bases between. The CDR3 has 15 residues. The CDR3 DNA reads as TGTGCCAGCAGCGTAGCAGGGGCCGGGGCCAACGTCCTGACTTTC. Amino acids: CASSVAGAGANVLTF.

CDR3: CASTSTGGAGEKLFF. DNA for the CDR3: TGTGCCAGCACCTCTACAGGGGGCGCGGGTGAAAAACTGTTTTTT. The chain couples TRBV27 to TRBJ1-4; 9 nucleotides align to TRBD1. Germline loops: CDR1 MNHEY, CDR2 SMNVEV (reference sequence). Trimming cost V 7 bases and J 7 bases; bases outside gene matches: 10. The CDR3 spans 15 residues.

This clone has just a few counts. The chain joins TRBV10-3 to TRBJ1-2; the match to TRBD1 covers 9 bases. Germline V gene data show CDR1 as ENHRY and CDR2 as SYGVKD. After removal of 8 bases from V and 12 bases from J, the junction contained 13 bases not matched to a gene. The CDR3 loop spans 13 amino acids. CDR3: CAIRDRDFSGDTF. As DNA, the CDR3 is TGTGCCATCCGGGACAGGGACTTCAGTGGGGACACCTTC.

The chain couples TRBV18 to TRBJ1-5; 7 bases fit TRBD1. CDR1 is KGHSH, CDR2 LQKENI, per germline. CDR3 length equals 14 residues. Unmatched junction bases numbered 10, after V lost 10 bases and J lost 4 bases. The chain's CDR3 is CATAEGAFNQPQHF. CDR3 bases: TGTGCCACGGCGGAGGGGGCATTTAATCAGCCCCAGCATTTT.

CDR3 sequence: CASSVAVTDQETQYF. The CDR3 DNA is TGTGCCAGCAGCGTGGCAGTGACAGATCAAGAGACCCAGTACTTC. The chain couples TRBV7-6 to TRBJ2-5; a weak D match, TRBD1 (5 bases). The CDR3 runs to 15 residues. Trimming took off 5 bases at V and 2 bases at J, with 15 bases between the two ends. In germline, CDR1 is SGHVS, CDR2 FNYEAQ.

The rearrangement uses TRBV7-8 and TRBJ1-4, with unresolved D. CDR1 and CDR2 from the germline V gene are SGHVS and FQNEAQ. The CDR3 is made up of 12 amino acids. With 5 bases removed from V and 7 bases from J, the gap between germline ends came to 8 bases. The CDR3: CASSGTGEKLFF. In DNA, the CDR3 is TGTGCCAGCAGCGGAACGGGTGAAAAACTGTTTTTT.

The rearrangement joins TRBV4-2 to TRBJ1-5, with no clear D. The CDR3 runs 16 residues. The V gene's germline CDR1 is LGHNA and CDR2 YNFKEQ. Trimming cost V 0 bases and J 3 bases, with 12 bases left between them. The CDR3 protein is CASSQEGRGFNQPQHF. In DNA form, the CDR3 reads TGTGCCAGCAGCCAAGAAGGTCGAGGGTTCAATCAGCCCCAGCATTTT.

The V gene is TRBV6-6, the J gene TRBJ1-3, with TRBD1 as a possible D gene (5 bases). Germline CDR1 is MNHNY and CDR2 is SVGAGI (reference sequence). Trimming pared 6 bases from V and 0 bases from J, leaving 12 bases between. CDR3 size: 15 residues. CDR3: CASRDRTYSGNTIYF. CDR3 nucleotides: TGTGCCAGCAGAGACAGAACTTACTCTGGAAACACCATATATTTT.

The chain couples TRBV10-3 to TRBJ2-5, with unresolved D. Per germline, CDR1 ENHRY and CDR2 SYGVKD. This CDR3 is built from 14 residues. Trimming removed 6 bases at V and 1 base at J, with 12 bases between. The CDR3 DNA sequence: TGTGCCATCAGAACCGACACCTCCCAAGAGACCCAGTACTTC. As protein: CAIRTDTSQETQYF.